Below are 30 T cell receptor beta chains sequenced from a single sample in a study of blood T cell repertoires in COVID-19. Assay: immunoSEQ multiplex PCR; the TCRdb copy retains only in-frame clones and omits some. The data show 130,000 to 150,000 clones, with around 91% seen just once and under 3.5% held by the top ten. Sequenced: peripheral blood. The receptors shown here come from a woman aged 55-75 years with active COVID-19.

V and J are TRBV5-1 and TRBJ2-6; the D gene is possibly TRBD1 (6 bases). The CDR3 totals 17 residues. Germline loops: CDR1 SGHRS, CDR2 YFSETQ. With 3 bases removed from V and 0 bases from J, the gap between germline ends came to 13 bases. CDR3: CASSSTGLSSGANVLTF. The CDR3 nucleotides are TGCGCCAGCAGCTCTACAGGGCTATCCTCTGGGGCCAACGTCCTGACTTTC.

The sample holds one count of this clone. The chain recombines TRBV7-2 with TRBJ2-3; 8 bases fit TRBD2. This CDR3 has 16 amino acids. Per the germline V gene, CDR1 is SGHTA and CDR2 is FQGNSA. With V trimmed by 5 bases and J by 5 bases, 12 bases remained unmatched. The CDR3 sequence: CASSHGGVAGIDTQYF. The CDR3, as DNA: TGTGCCAGCAGCCACGGGGGGGTAGCGGGGATAGATACGCAGTATTTT.

This clone has just one count. V usage is TRBV19 and J usage is TRBJ2-7, with 8 nucleotides matching TRBD2. Trimming took 6 bases from V and 5 from J; bases not matched to a gene: 12. The germline V gene has CDR1 LNHDA and CDR2 SQIVND (reference sequence). The CDR3 length is 15 residues. This CDR3 reads CASRPLSAGGNEQYF. CDR3 coding DNA: TGTGCCAGTAGACCCCTATCGGCGGGAGGCAACGAGCAGTACTTC.

This rearrangement joins TRBV29-1 to TRBJ2-5; D remains ambiguous. V was clipped by 3 bases and J by 2 bases, with 10 bases between them. This CDR3 spans 13 amino acids. Looked up from germline, CDR1 is SQVTM and CDR2 is ANQGSEA. CDR3 residues: CSVEGPRQETQYF. The CDR3 nucleotides are TGCAGCGTTGAGGGCCCCCGACAAGAGACCCAGTACTTC.

J is TRBJ1-1 and V is TRBV5-1; weak D call: TRBD1 (6 bases). The CDR3 is made up of 14 amino acids. Germline-derived CDR1 and CDR2 are SGHRS and YFSETQ. Trimming left V 0 bases short and J 11 bases short, with 17 bases between. The CDR3 here is CASSLASWGREAFF. The CDR3 DNA reads as TGCGCCAGCAGCTTGGCCTCGTGGGGGCGCGAGGCTTTCTTT.

The rearrangement links TRBV11-2 to TRBJ2-7, with TRBD2 matching over 13 bases. The CDR3 covers 18 residues. With 1 base clipped from V and 5 bases from J, the junction kept 11 bases outside the gene matches. Germline CDR1 SGHAT, CDR2 FQNNGV. In DNA, the CDR3 is TGTGCCAGCAGCTTAGGTCTGACTAGCGGGAGGCTTCTCCACGAGCAGTACTTC. Its translation: CASSLGLTSGRLLHEQYF.

The chain uses TRBV27 and TRBJ1-4, with D tentatively TRBD1 (6 bases). The germline gives CDR1 MNHEY, CDR2 SMNVEV (reference sequence). This CDR3 is 15 amino acids long. The V and J ends lost 2 bases and 8 bases respectively, with 15 bases between them. The CDR3 DNA reads as TGTGCCAGCAGTTTAGGCACAGGGATAAACGAAAAACTGTTTTTT. Its protein is CASSLGTGINEKLFF.

This clone has more than one count but fewer than ten. The chain joins TRBV24-1 to TRBJ1-5; 8 nucleotides align to TRBD1. This CDR3 has 13 residues. V lost 5 bases and J lost 6; bases outside the gene matches: 2. Germline assignment: CDR1 KGHDR and CDR2 SFDVKD. Here the CDR3 DNA reads TGTGCCACCAGTGCGGACAGGGTTCAGCCCCAGCATTTT. Residues: CATSADRVQPQHF.

This clone was detected a few times. The chain recombines TRBV6-5 with TRBJ1-4; 9 nucleotides line up with TRBD1. This CDR3 is 12 amino acids long. With 6 bases clipped from V and 7 bases from J, the junction kept 0 bases outside the gene matches. Germline V lookup: CDR1 MNHEY, CDR2 SVGAGI. CDR3 sequence: CASRTGGEKLFF. CDR3 DNA sequence: TGTGCCAGCAGGACAGGGGGTGAAAAACTGTTTTTT.

The V gene is TRBV16, the J gene TRBJ2-5, with 8 bases identical to TRBD1. The CDR3 totals 15 residues. Trimming at V came to 0 bases and at J to 5 bases, leaving 5 bases not matched to a gene. Germline V lookup: CDR1 KGHSY, CDR2 FQNENV. CDR3 DNA sequence: TGTGCCAGCAGCCAATCGTCAGGGGGCCGGGAGACCCAGTACTTC. It yields the protein CASSQSSGGRETQYF.

This clone was observed a single time. This chain connects TRBV28 to TRBJ2-3; the D gene is possibly TRBD1 (5 bases). Between the trimmed V and J ends, which lost 6 bases and 6 bases, there was a span of 10 bases. This CDR3 is 12 amino acids long. Germline CDR1 and CDR2: MDHEN and SYDVKM. The CDR3 reads CASRQEMDTQYF. The CDR3 bases are TGTGCCAGCAGACAGGAGATGGATACGCAGTATTTT.

The CDR3 region has the DNA TGCAGCGTTGGCCTGAAATCAGGTAGTACTGAAGCTTTCTTT. It specifies CSVGLKSGSTEAFF. The gene calls are TRBV29-1 and TRBJ1-1; D call uncertain. CDR3 length: 14 residues. Trimming took off 4 bases at V and 5 bases at J, with 17 bases between the two ends. Germline CDR1 is SQVTM and CDR2 is ANQGSEA.

This chain uses TRBV19 with TRBJ1-5; TRBD1 matches 9 bases. Germline-derived CDR1 and CDR2 are LNHDA and SQIVND (reference sequence). The CDR3 contains 15 residues. The V and J ends lost 2 bases and 6 bases, in that order; junction bases with no gene match: 5. The CDR3 here is CASSIPGQGSQPQHF. In DNA, the CDR3 is TGTGCCAGTAGTATACCGGGACAGGGAAGTCAGCCCCAGCATTTT.

The V call is TRBV19, the J call TRBJ1-5; D perhaps matches TRBD1 (5 bases). Germline CDR1 is LNHDA and CDR2 is SQIVND (reference sequence). This CDR3 is 16 amino acids long. Trimming removed 2 bases from V and 1 base from J, with 12 bases in between. CDR3 in amino acids: CASSIRAGWSNQPQHF. The CDR3 DNA reads TGTGCCAGTAGTATACGGGCAGGGTGGAGCAATCAGCCCCAGCATTTT.

This chain connects TRBV11-3 to TRBJ2-7; TRBD2 is a possible D gene (5 bases). The CDR3 spans 14 residues. Germline V lookup: CDR1 SGHNT, CDR2 YENEEA. V was cut by 5 bases and J by 6 bases, with 17 bases left in between. CDR3 amino acids: CASSPGTEVSEQYF. Written as DNA, the CDR3 is TGTGCCAGCAGCCCCGGTACGGAGGTCAGCGAGCAGTACTTC.

This clone is a singleton in its sample. V gene TRBV5-6 combines with J gene TRBJ2-5; 8 bases fit TRBD1. This CDR3 spans 16 amino acids. J gave up 4 bases and V 0 bases, and 8 bases lay outside the gene matches. Germline V CDR1 and CDR2: SGHDT, YYEEEE. The CDR3 DNA follows: TGTGCCAGCAGCTTGGAACGACAGGGGTATGGAGAGACCCAGTACTTC. It yields the protein CASSLERQGYGETQYF.

The chain carries TRBV7-8 and TRBJ2-2; 9 bases map to TRBD2. Per the germline V gene, CDR1 is SGHVS and CDR2 is FQNEAQ. With 6 bases clipped from V and 1 base from J, the junction kept 3 bases outside the gene matches. The CDR3 runs 15 residues. The chain's CDR3 is CASRHSGRNTGELFF. CDR3 nucleotides: TGTGCCAGCAGGCATAGCGGGAGGAACACCGGGGAGCTGTTTTTT.

The V call is TRBV30, the J call TRBJ1-1; 7 bases align to TRBD1. The CDR3 has 16 residues. The germline V gene encodes CDR1 GTSNPN and CDR2 SVGIG (reference sequence). V lost 7 bases, J lost 0 bases, and 14 bases stayed unmatched. CDR3 sequence (DNA): TGTGCCTATACCCAAGGACAGGCTTACATGAACACTGAAGCTTTCTTT. Translation gives CAYTQGQAYMNTEAFF. The whole variable domain, filled in from reference TRBV30 and TRBJ1-1, reads SQTIHQWPATLVQPVGSPLSLECTVEGTSNPNLYWYRQAAGRGLQLLFYSVGIGQISSEVPQNLSASRPQDRQFILSSKKLLLSDSGFYLCAYTQGQAYMNTEAFFGQGTRLTVV.

This rearrangement joins TRBV6-2 or TRBV6-3 to TRBJ2-2; 9 nucleotides line up with TRBD2. CDR3 length equals 15 residues. Germline-derived CDR1 and CDR2 are MNHEY and SVGEGT. With 5 bases clipped from V and 3 bases from J, the junction kept 4 bases outside the gene matches. The chain's CDR3 is CASSLAGYDTGELFF. CDR3 sequence (DNA): TGTGCCAGCAGTCTAGCGGGATACGACACCGGGGAGCTGTTTTTT.

The chain carries TRBV9 and TRBJ2-5; no clear D. Germline V gives CDR1 SGDLS, CDR2 YYNGEE. V was trimmed by 1 base and J by 5 bases, leaving 9 bases between them. This CDR3 contains 13 residues. The CDR3 region is CASSVLPGETQYF. The CDR3 nucleotides are TGTGCCAGCAGCGTACTCCCGGGTGAGACCCAGTACTTC.

The chain couples TRBV29-1 to TRBJ1-1; TRBD1 might be the D (6 bases). The germline V and J ends were trimmed by 4 bases and 4 bases, with 19 bases remaining between them. The CDR3 contains 15 residues. Germline-derived CDR1 and CDR2 are SQVTM and ANQGSEA. CDR3 protein: CSVAQGFLITTEAFF. The CDR3 coding sequence is TGCAGCGTTGCTCAGGGGTTCTTGATTACCACTGAAGCTTTCTTT.

V and J are TRBV28 and TRBJ2-7; D possibly corresponds to TRBD1 (6 bases). V was pared by 3 bases and J by 2 bases, with 20 bases between. The CDR3 is 17 residues long. CDR1 is MDHEN, CDR2 SYDVKM, per germline. The chain's CDR3 is CASSFGLLRTVPYEQYF. CDR3 sequence (DNA): TGTGCCAGCAGTTTTGGACTCCTGCGGACAGTCCCCTACGAGCAGTACTTC. The variable domain in full, with the rest retrieved from reference TRBV28 and TRBJ2-7, is DVKVTQSSRYLVKRTGEKVFLECVQDMDHENMFWYRQDPGLGLRLIYFSYDVKMKEKGDIPEGYSVSREKKERFSLILESASTNQTSMYLCASSFGLLRTVPYEQYFGPGTRLTVT.

The chain is built from TRBV5-1 and TRBJ2-3, with TRBD2 matching 8 bases. V gave up 0 bases and J gave up 5 bases; unmatched junction bases: 14. Germline CDR1 is SGHRS and CDR2 is YFSETQ. This CDR3 has 18 residues. CDR3 loop: CASSLEGFREGSGDTQYF. The CDR3 DNA reads as TGCGCCAGCAGCTTGGAGGGGTTTCGGGAGGGTTCAGGAGATACGCAGTATTTT.

This chain links TRBV19 with TRBJ2-1; 8 bases agree with TRBD2. With V trimmed by 2 bases and J by 8 bases, 11 bases remained unmatched. The CDR3 is 16 residues long. Looked up from germline, CDR1 is LNHDA and CDR2 is SQIVND (reference sequence). Here the CDR3 reads CASSILPGGPIDEQFF. In DNA, the CDR3 is TGTGCCAGTAGTATATTACCGGGAGGGCCTATCGATGAGCAGTTCTTC.

The chain carries TRBV28 and TRBJ1-5; D call uncertain. Looked up from germline, CDR1 is MDHEN and CDR2 is SYDVKM. Trimming took 6 bases from V and 7 from J, leaving 19 bases between them. The CDR3 length is 15 residues. DNA of the CDR3: TGTGCCAGCAGCCAATTCCTTATGCCAGTCCAGCCCCAGCATTTT. It encodes CASSQFLMPVQPQHF.

The rearrangement links TRBV7-9 to TRBJ2-3, with 9 bases lining up with TRBD2. V lost 5 bases, J lost 3 bases, and 3 bases stayed unmatched. CDR1 is SEHNR, CDR2 FQNEAQ, per germline (reference sequence). The CDR3 is 14 residues long. As DNA, the CDR3 is TGTGCCAGCAGCGCCACTAGCGGGACAGATACGCAGTATTTT. It yields the protein CASSATSGTDTQYF.

This chain links TRBV5-6 with TRBJ2-7; 7 nucleotides align to TRBD1. V lost 2 bases and J lost 3; bases outside the gene matches: 5. This CDR3 region has 14 residues. Germline assignment: CDR1 SGHDT and CDR2 YYEEEE. The DNA for the CDR3 is TGTGCCAGCAGCTTAGAGGGGGCGAGCTACGAGCAGTACTTC. This codes for CASSLEGASYEQYF.

The gene calls are TRBV18 and TRBJ2-3, with TRBD1 as a possible D gene (6 bases). CDR1 KGHSH and CDR2 LQKENI come from the germline V gene. The CDR3 length is 14 residues. Trimming cost V 6 bases and J 3 bases, with 13 bases left between them. CDR3 DNA sequence: TGTGCCAGCTCCACAGGGATGTGGACAGATACGCAGTATTTT. It specifies CASSTGMWTDTQYF.

This clone was detected only once. The chain combines TRBV4-3 with TRBJ2-3, with 8 bases fitting TRBD2. Germline lookup yields CDR1 LGHNA and CDR2 YSLEER. CDR3 length: 16 amino acids. J lost 4 bases, V lost 0 bases, and 6 bases had no gene match. The DNA for the CDR3 is TGCGCCAGCAGCCAAGATGCGGGGGGCGCAGCAGATACGCAGTATTTT. As protein: CASSQDAGGAADTQYF.

This chain links TRBV28 with TRBJ2-7, with TRBD2 matching 7 bases. V shed 5 bases, J shed 2 bases, and the junction held 6 bases outside the gene matches. The CDR3 loop spans 14 amino acids. From germline, CDR1 is MDHEN and CDR2 SYDVKM. The CDR3 sequence: CASSGAGTPYEQYF. The CDR3 nucleotides read TGTGCCAGCAGTGGAGCGGGAACCCCCTACGAGCAGTACTTC.